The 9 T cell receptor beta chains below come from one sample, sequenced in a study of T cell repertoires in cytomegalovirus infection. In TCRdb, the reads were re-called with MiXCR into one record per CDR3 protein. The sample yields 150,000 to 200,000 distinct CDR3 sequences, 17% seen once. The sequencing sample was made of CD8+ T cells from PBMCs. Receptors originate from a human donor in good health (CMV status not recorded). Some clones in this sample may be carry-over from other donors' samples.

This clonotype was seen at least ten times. This CDR3 reads CASSQGNTIYF. The CDR3, as DNA: TGTGCCAGCAGCCAAGGAAACACCATATATTTT. V usage is TRBV3-1 and J usage is TRBJ1-3; D remains ambiguous. The V end was cut by 1 base, the J end by 5 bases, with 0 bases between. Germline lookup yields CDR1 LGHDT and CDR2 YNNKEL (reference sequence). This CDR3 comprises 11 residues.

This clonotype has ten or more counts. CDR3 region: CASTGGQSYNSPLHF. The CDR3 DNA sequence: TGTGCCAGCACTGGGGGTCAGTCCTATAATTCACCCCTCCACTTT. The rearrangement joins TRBV27 to TRBJ1-6, with TRBD1 as a possible D gene (5 bases). Germline CDR1 and CDR2: MNHEY and SMNVEV (reference sequence). This CDR3 region has 15 residues. Trimming took off 7 bases at V and 1 base at J, with 11 bases between the two ends.

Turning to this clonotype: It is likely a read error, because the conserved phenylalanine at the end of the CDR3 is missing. The chain's CDR3 is CASISDRGLRNEQFL. CDR3 nucleotides: TGTGCCAGCATCTCGGACAGGGGGCTTCGGAATGAGCAGTTCTTA. The gene calls are TRBV12-3 or TRBV12-4 and TRBJ2-1; 11 nucleotides agree with TRBD1. CDR3 length: 15 residues. The V segment lost 7 bases and the J segment 7 bases; nucleotides outside the gene matches: 9.

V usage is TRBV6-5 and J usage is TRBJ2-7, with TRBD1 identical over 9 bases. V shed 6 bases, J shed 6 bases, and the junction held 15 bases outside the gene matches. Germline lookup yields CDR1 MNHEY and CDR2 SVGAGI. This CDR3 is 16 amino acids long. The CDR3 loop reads CASSAIRDREGVEQYF. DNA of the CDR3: TGTGCCAGCAGCGCCATACGGGACAGGGAAGGGGTCGAGCAGTACTTC.

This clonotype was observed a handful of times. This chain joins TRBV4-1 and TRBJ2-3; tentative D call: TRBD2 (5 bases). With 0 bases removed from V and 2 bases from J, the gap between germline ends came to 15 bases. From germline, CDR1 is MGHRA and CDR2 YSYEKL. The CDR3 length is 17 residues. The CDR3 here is CASSQEGAESITDTQYF. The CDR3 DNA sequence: TGCGCCAGCAGCCAAGAAGGAGCGGAATCAATCACAGATACGCAGTATTTT.

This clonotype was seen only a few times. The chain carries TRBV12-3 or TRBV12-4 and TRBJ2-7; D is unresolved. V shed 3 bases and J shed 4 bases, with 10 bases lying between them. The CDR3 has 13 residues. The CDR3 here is CASSLAGQYEQYF. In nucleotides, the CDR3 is TGTGCCAGCAGTTTGGCAGGCCAGTACGAGCAGTACTTC.

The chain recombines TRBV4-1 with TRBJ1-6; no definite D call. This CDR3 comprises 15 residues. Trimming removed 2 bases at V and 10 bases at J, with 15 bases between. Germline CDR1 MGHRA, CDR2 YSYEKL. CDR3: CASSQQGLPESPLHF. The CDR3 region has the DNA TGCGCCAGCAGCCAACAAGGACTCCCGGAATCACCCCTCCACTTT.

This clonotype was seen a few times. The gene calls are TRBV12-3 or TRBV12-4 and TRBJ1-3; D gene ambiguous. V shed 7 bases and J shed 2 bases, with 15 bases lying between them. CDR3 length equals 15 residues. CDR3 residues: CASTPRGRTGNTIYF. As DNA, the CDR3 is TGTGCCAGCACCCCACGAGGGCGAACTGGAAACACCATATATTTT.

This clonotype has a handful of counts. CDR3 sequence: CASSEVGRGLYNEQFF. CDR3 DNA: TGTGCCAGCAGTGAAGTCGGCAGGGGGCTCTACAATGAGCAGTTCTTC. This chain connects TRBV6-1 to TRBJ2-1; 8 bases align to TRBD1. The CDR3 is 16 residues long. Looked up from germline, CDR1 is MNHNS and CDR2 is SASEGT. V lost 1 base and J lost 3; bases outside the gene matches: 5.